This T cell receptor beta chain was sequenced during a study of blood T cells in healthy people across ages. A second PCR, run for about 7 to 11 cycles, used a sample-barcoded 5' primer plus a J-beta primer mix. TCRdb re-derived calls from the 5' RACE reads in MiXCR, one entry per CDR3 protein. The sample lists about 580,000 distinct CDR3 sequences, 40% to 55% occurring once. Per sample, a minimum of 6.5 million PBMCs were isolated. V lost 5 bases and J lost 2, with 25 bases in between. In germline, CDR1 is MDHEN, CDR2 SYDVKM. The CDR3 length is 18 residues. The V gene is TRBV28, the J gene TRBJ2-7; the D gene could be TRBD1 or TRBD2 (5 bases each). The sequenced sample consisted of blood. The source of this sequence is an elderly man in good health. The CDR3, as DNA: TGTGCCAGCAGTCGCTACCGGGACCGACTTTCCCACACCTACGAGCAGTACTTC. It codes for CASSRYRDRLSHTYEQYF. The full variable domain, in which reference TRBV28 and TRBJ2-7 provide the parts outside the CDR3, is DVKVTQSSRYLVKRTGEKVFLECVQDMDHENMFWYRQDPGLGLRLIYFSYDVKMKEKGDIPEGYSVSREKKERFSLILESASTNQTSMYLCASSRYRDRLSHTYEQYFGPGTRLTVT.